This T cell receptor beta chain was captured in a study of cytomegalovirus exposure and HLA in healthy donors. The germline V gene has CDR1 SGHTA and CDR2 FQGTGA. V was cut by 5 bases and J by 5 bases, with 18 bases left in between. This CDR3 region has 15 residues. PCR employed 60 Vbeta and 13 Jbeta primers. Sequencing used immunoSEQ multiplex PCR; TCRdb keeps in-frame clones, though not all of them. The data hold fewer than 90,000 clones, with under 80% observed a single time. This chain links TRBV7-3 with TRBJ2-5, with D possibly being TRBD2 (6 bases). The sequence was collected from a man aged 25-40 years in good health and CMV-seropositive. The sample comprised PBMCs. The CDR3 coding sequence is TGTGCCAGCAGCCGCACTGTGGCTGCGGGGGAGACCCAGTACTTC. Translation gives CASSRTVAAGETQYF.